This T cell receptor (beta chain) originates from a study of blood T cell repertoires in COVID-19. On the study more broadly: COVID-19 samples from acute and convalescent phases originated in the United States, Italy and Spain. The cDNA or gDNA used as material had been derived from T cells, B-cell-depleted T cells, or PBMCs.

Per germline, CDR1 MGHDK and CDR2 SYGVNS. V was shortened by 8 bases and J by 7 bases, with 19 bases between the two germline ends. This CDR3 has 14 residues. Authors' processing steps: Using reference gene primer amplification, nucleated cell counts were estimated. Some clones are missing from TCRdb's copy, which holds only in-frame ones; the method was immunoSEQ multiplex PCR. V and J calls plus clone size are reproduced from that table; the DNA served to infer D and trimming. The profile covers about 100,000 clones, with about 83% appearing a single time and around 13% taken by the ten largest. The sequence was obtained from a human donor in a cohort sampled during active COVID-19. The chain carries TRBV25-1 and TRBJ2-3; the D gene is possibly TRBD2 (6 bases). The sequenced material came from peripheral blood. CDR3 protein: CASGLQIQPYTQYF. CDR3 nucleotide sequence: TGTGCCAGCGGACTACAAATTCAGCCGTATACGCAGTATTTT.